A selection of T cell receptor beta chains follows, all from one sample in a study of shared clonotypes between healthy human individuals. The method was immunoSEQ multiplex PCR; TCRdb's version includes in-frame clones alone and lacks a portion of them. This repertoire shows about 1.5 million clones, approximately 98% found once; its top ten account for less than 0.55%. The sequencing input was naive CD4+ T cells sorted from blood. The origin of the receptors is a man aged 30-40 years in good health. Each CDR3 is given with its conserved first and last residue. The order of the fields is clone size, V gene, J gene, D gene, CDR3 DNA, CDR3 protein. The D gene is left open where the match is weak. Size is stated for part of the rows, as once, few or many counts, or as a class when the clone is expanded.

.,TRBV27,TRBJ1-1,.,TGTGCCAGCACCTCACCCACCGGAGAAGGAACTGAAGCTTTCTTT,CASTSPTGEGTEAFF
.,TRBV10-2,TRBJ2-4,.,TGCGCCACCGAACTAGCCAAAAACATTCAGTACTTC,CATELAKNIQYF
.,TRBV5-1,TRBJ1-5,.,TGCGCCAGCAGCTTGGAAGATGGGAGCAATCAGCCCCAGCATTTT,CASSLEDGSNQPQHF
.,TRBV9,TRBJ2-1,.,TGTGCCAGCAGCGCCCGGGGCGGGAAAAACCTATACAATGAGCAGTTCTTC,CASSARGGKNLYNEQFF
.,TRBV11-2,TRBJ2-3,TRBD1,TGTGCCAGCAGCCCCGGACAGGGGACAGATACGCAGTATTTT,CASSPGQGTDTQYF
.,TRBV11-3,TRBJ2-2,.,TGTGCCAGCAGCTTACGCGGAGGGCCTGGCGGGGAGCTGTTTTTT,CASSLRGGPGGELFF
.,TRBV6-6,TRBJ2-7,TRBD1,TGTGCCAGCAGTGACCGAGGGGACAGGGGTTACGAGCAGTACTTC,CASSDRGDRGYEQYF
.,TRBV9,TRBJ2-3,.,TGTGCCAGCAGCGCCACGGGACTCCCGAGGACAGATACGCAGTATTTT,CASSATGLPRTDTQYF
.,TRBV5-1,TRBJ2-7,TRBD2,TGCGCCAGCAGCTCTGGACTAGCGGGAGGGTACGAGCAGTACTTC,CASSSGLAGGYEQYF
.,TRBV7-7,TRBJ2-5,TRBD2,TGTGCCAGCAGCTTCGGGGGGCAAGAGACCCAGTACTTC,CASSFGGQETQYF
.,TRBV30,TRBJ2-1,.,TGTGCCTGGAGTTTGGGCGGATCCTACAATGAGCAGTTCTTC,CAWSLGGSYNEQFF
once,TRBV15,TRBJ2-6,.,TGTGCCACCAGCAGAGAAACGGGTCTAGCTGGCGGGGCCAACGTCCTGACTTTC,CATSRETGLAGGANVLTF
.,TRBV5-4,TRBJ2-2,TRBD2,TGTGCCAGCAGCTCGAATCCGGGAGGGCCCGGGGAGCTGTTTTTT,CASSSNPGGPGELFF
.,TRBV7-3,TRBJ2-1,TRBD2,TGTGCCAGCAGCTTAACGGTAGGGGGACTAGGCGTGGATGAGCAGTTCTTC,CASSLTVGGLGVDEQFF
.,TRBV5-1,TRBJ1-5,TRBD1,TGCGCCAGCAGCCAGGGGGAAGGGGGTCAGCCCCAGCATTTT,CASSQGEGGQPQHF
.,TRBV5-1,TRBJ2-1,.,TGCGCCAGCAGCTTAGCGCGCCGGGAAAGTGAGCAGTTCTTC,CASSLARRESEQFF
once,TRBV6-5,TRBJ1-1,TRBD1,TGTGCCAGCAGAAGGTCAGGGGGGAGGAACACTGAAGCTTTCTTT,CASRRSGGRNTEAFF
.,TRBV5-1,TRBJ1-2,.,TGCGCCAGCAGCCCCCAGGGTTTTAATGGCTACACCTTC,CASSPQGFNGYTF
.,TRBV28,TRBJ1-2,.,TGTGCCAGCAGTCTACCATCAGGGTTCACACCCATCTATGGCTACACCTTC,CASSLPSGFTPIYGYTF
.,TRBV7-7,TRBJ1-5,TRBD1,TGTGCCAGCAGCTTAGACCCCTGGACAGGGAGCAATCAGCCCCAGCATTTT,CASSLDPWTGSNQPQHF
.,TRBV28,TRBJ2-7,TRBD2,TGTGCCAGCACCCGGGCTAGCGGGGGGTTCGGACAGTACTTC,CASTRASGGFGQYF
.,TRBV5-1,TRBJ2-5,TRBD2,TGCGCCAGCACCTTAGCGGGAAACCAAGAGACCCAGTACTTC,CASTLAGNQETQYF
.,TRBV6-5,TRBJ1-1,TRBD1,TGTGCCAGCAGGATCACAGGGGACACTGAAGCTTTCTTT,CASRITGDTEAFF
.,TRBV20-1,TRBJ2-1,.,TGCAGTGCTAGAGTCCGGAATGAGCAGTTCTTC,CSARVRNEQFF
.,TRBV2,TRBJ2-5,TRBD1,TGTGCCAGCAGTTCCTCGCCACCGGGACAGTGGTCGGAGACCCAGTACTTC,CASSSSPPGQWSETQYF
.,TRBV9,TRBJ1-3,.,TGTGCCAGCAGCGTTGATCACGCCCCCTCTGGAAACACCATATATTTT,CASSVDHAPSGNTIYF
.,TRBV5-6,TRBJ2-1,TRBD1,TGTGCCAGCAGCCCTTCGACAGGGGCGGAGAATGAGCAGTTCTTC,CASSPSTGAENEQFF
.,TRBV5-4,TRBJ2-7,TRBD2,TGTGCCAGCAGCTTGGAGGGCGGGAGGGCCGTCGAGCAGTACTTC,CASSLEGGRAVEQYF
.,TRBV28,TRBJ2-7,TRBD2,TGTGCCAGCAGCATAGCGGGAGGGTTCTACGAGCAGTACTTC,CASSIAGGFYEQYF
.,TRBV11-3,TRBJ2-2,.,TGTGCCAGCAGGGGATTCGATGGCACCGGGGAGCTGTTTTTT,CASRGFDGTGELFF
.,TRBV29-1,TRBJ1-5,.,TGCAGCGGCAGGGAAGAAGCCCAGCATTTT,CSGREEAQHF